This T cell receptor (beta chain) was obtained from a study of response to subunit inactivated influenza vaccine. Broader study findings: There was a suggestion from the authors that each seasonal influenza vaccination recruits few new T cells.

Comments on this clonotype: Its cognate antigen is unknown.

Per germline, CDR1 SEHNR and CDR2 FQNEAQ (reference sequence). CDR3 length: 13 residues. V was shortened by 5 bases and J by 1 base, with 8 bases between the two germline ends. MiXCR, applied by TCRdb to the RT-PCR reads, yields one record per CDR3 protein. The table has 500,000 to 600,000 distinct CDR3 sequences, approximately 12% seen once. This receptor was identified in a man aged 45-65 years who received an inactivated influenza vaccine. The sample here was PBMCs from blood, taken on the day of vaccination. The genes are TRBV7-9 and TRBJ1-1, with a tentative D call TRBD1 (5 bases). CDR3 protein: CASSRGPNTEAFF. Written as DNA, the CDR3 is TGTGCCAGCAGCCGGGGCCCGAACACTGAAGCTTTCTTT.